This T cell receptor (beta chain) was sequenced during a study of blood T cell repertoires in COVID-19. For the study at large: Samples of COVID-19 (acute and convalescent) were obtained from the United States, Italy and Spain.

TCRdb keeps only in-frame clones here, not all; method: immunoSEQ multiplex PCR. The sample gives 250,000 to 350,000 clones, around 86% of which show up once; roughly 1.6% is in the top ten. Trimming at V came to 6 bases and at J to 9 bases, leaving 4 bases not matched to a gene. Germline V gene sequence: CDR1 MNHEY, CDR2 SMNVEV (reference sequence). This CDR3 has 13 residues. The source of this sequence is a woman between 50 and 59 years old with acute or convalescent COVID-19. The chain is built from TRBV27 and TRBJ2-1; 11 nucleotides line up with TRBD2. Sequenced: peripheral blood. In DNA form, the CDR3 reads TGTGCCAGCAGACTAGCGGGAGCTACTGAGCAGTTCTTC. Translating it yields CASRLAGATEQFF.